One sample yielded the 27 T cell receptor beta chains listed below, sequenced in a study of response to subunit inactivated influenza vaccine. TCRdb processed the RT-PCR reads anew with MiXCR; each CDR3 protein has one entry. This table holds about 780,000 distinct CDR3 sequences, about a fifth found once. The sample consisted of PBMCs from blood, taken roughly 5 days after vaccination. Receptor source: a man aged 50 to 59 who received an inactivated influenza vaccine.

This chain joins TRBV7-9 and TRBJ2-7; D is ambiguous. The CDR3 spans 14 residues. The germline gives CDR1 SEHNR, CDR2 FQNEAQ (reference sequence). Trimming took off 7 bases at V and 2 bases at J, with 15 bases between the two ends. CDR3 sequence (DNA): TGTGCCAGCACCCCCCCGCGGCCCCCCTACGAGCAGTACTTC. Amino acids: CASTPPRPPYEQYF.

At least ten counts were recorded for this clonotype. This sequence joins TRBV6-5 and TRBJ1-2; the D is unclear. The germline V and J ends were trimmed by 0 bases and 0 bases, with 8 bases remaining between them. This CDR3 contains 15 residues. Germline V gene data show CDR1 as MNHEY and CDR2 as SVGAGI. The CDR3: CASSYSTSPNYGYTF. The CDR3 nucleotides read TGTGCCAGCAGTTACTCGACGTCCCCTAACTATGGCTACACCTTC.

This clonotype showed up just a few times. The gene calls are TRBV6-2 or TRBV6-3 and TRBJ2-4, with 10 nucleotides matching TRBD1. V lost 2 bases and J lost 5; bases outside the gene matches: 9. The CDR3 has 17 residues. Germline V gene sequence: CDR1 MNHEY, CDR2 SVGEGT. The CDR3 sequence is CASSYQGTGVEENIQYF. CDR3 DNA: TGTGCCAGCAGTTACCAGGGGACAGGGGTAGAGGAAAACATTCAGTACTTC.

This clonotype was found many times. The chain joins TRBV28 to TRBJ2-7; D is unresolved. Germline values: CDR1 MDHEN, CDR2 SYDVKM. The CDR3 has 13 amino acids. V was cut by 2 bases and J by 0 bases, with 5 bases left in between. In nucleotides, the CDR3 is TGTGCCAGCAGTTTAAACCCCTCCTACGAGCAGTACTTC. This gives the protein CASSLNPSYEQYF.

The chain recombines TRBV11-2 with TRBJ2-5, with unresolved D. V dropped 5 bases and J dropped 4 bases, with 8 bases sitting between them. The CDR3 sequence is 12 residues long. Per germline, CDR1 SGHAT and CDR2 FQNNGV. CDR3 DNA sequence: TGTGCCAGCAGCCCCGTGGTAGAGACCCAGTACTTC. Residues: CASSPVVETQYF.

The rearrangement joins TRBV5-1 to TRBJ2-1, with 9 bases matching TRBD2. Germline V lookup: CDR1 SGHRS, CDR2 YFSETQ. V dropped 1 base and J dropped 5; count of bases not matched to a gene: 7. The CDR3 is 16 amino acids. CDR3 sequence reads: CASSLRAGGFNNEQFF. The CDR3 coding sequence is TGCGCCAGCAGCTTGCGGGCGGGAGGGTTTAACAATGAGCAGTTCTTC.

The chain recombines TRBV27 with TRBJ1-1; 12 bases are shared with TRBD1. The CDR3 extends over 16 amino acids. The germline gives CDR1 MNHEY, CDR2 SMNVEV (reference sequence). J was trimmed by 2 bases and V by 5 bases; bases with no gene match: 6. The CDR3 DNA is TGTGCCAGCAGTGCCGGGACAGGGGGCGGAAACACTGAAGCTTTCTTT. Translation: CASSAGTGGGNTEAFF.

This clonotype was counted between two and nine times. The chain has TRBV15 and TRBJ2-1; 7 nucleotides line up with TRBD2. This CDR3 is built from 16 residues. V gave up 0 bases and J gave up 3 bases; unmatched junction bases: 5. Germline CDR1 and CDR2: LNHNV and YYDKDF (reference sequence). CDR3 in DNA: TGTGCCACCAGCAGAGATGGGGGGGAGTACTACAATGAGCAGTTCTTC. Translated, it gives CATSRDGGEYYNEQFF.

The chain combines TRBV3-1 with TRBJ1-2; no clear D. The CDR3 totals 13 residues. V lost 4 bases and J lost 2, with 8 bases in between. The germline V gene encodes CDR1 LGHDT and CDR2 YNNKEL (reference sequence). The DNA for the CDR3 is TGTGCCAGCAGCCCAGCGGAGAACTATGGCTACACCTTC. Amino acids: CASSPAENYGYTF.

The sample holds a few counts of this clonotype. The rearrangement uses TRBV12-3 or TRBV12-4 and TRBJ2-7; 7 bases align to TRBD1. The junction had 12 bases not matched to a gene; V was cut back by 5 bases and J by 2 bases. The length of the CDR3 is 16 residues. CDR3 sequence (DNA): TGTGCCAGCAGTCCCCACCGAAAAGGGGGCACCTACGAGCAGTACTTC. Protein sequence: CASSPHRKGGTYEQYF.

The chain uses TRBV18 and TRBJ1-6; D not resolved. Germline V lookup: CDR1 KGHSH, CDR2 LQKENI. Trimming pared 2 bases from V and 11 bases from J, leaving 13 bases between. This CDR3 is built from 14 residues. This chain's CDR3 is CASSPSTHLAPLHF. CDR3 nucleotides: TGTGCCAGCTCACCAAGTACTCACCTCGCACCCCTCCACTTT.

The sample holds a few counts of this clonotype. The rearrangement joins TRBV3-1 to TRBJ2-1, with 8 bases aligning to TRBD1. The germline gives CDR1 LGHDT, CDR2 YNNKEL (reference sequence). J gave up 11 bases and V 3 bases, and 6 bases lay outside the gene matches. The CDR3 runs to 13 residues. The CDR3 reads CASSQVRDRKQFF. The CDR3 bases are TGTGCCAGCAGCCAGGTCCGGGACAGGAAGCAGTTCTTC.

In its sample, this clonotype was seen a few times. The chain carries TRBV5-1 and TRBJ2-7; 9 bases are shared with TRBD1. J lost 2 bases, V lost 5 bases, and 17 bases had no gene match. Germline values: CDR1 SGHRS, CDR2 YFSETQ. The CDR3 spans 18 residues. The CDR3 loop is CASRSGQGSELLPYEQYF. The CDR3 region has the DNA TGCGCCAGCAGATCCGGACAGGGGTCCGAACTTCTTCCCTACGAGCAGTACTTC.

This chain connects TRBV5-1 to TRBJ2-5, with a tentative D call TRBD1 (6 bases). This CDR3 spans 15 amino acids. V was clipped by 0 bases and J by 0 bases, with 9 bases between them. CDR1 and CDR2 from the germline V gene are SGHRS and YFSETQ. The CDR3, as DNA: TGCGCCAGCAGCTTGGTCGGACAGTACCAAGAGACCCAGTACTTC. It encodes CASSLVGQYQETQYF. The variable domain in full, completed from reference TRBV5-1 and TRBJ2-5, reads KAGVTQTPRYLIKTRGQQVTLSCSPISGHRSVSWYQQTPGQGLQFLFEYFSETQRNKGNFPGRFSGRQFSNSRSEMNVSTLELGDSALYLCASSLVGQYQETQYFGPGTRLLVL.

This rearrangement joins TRBV3-1 to TRBJ1-6, with D hard to call. CDR1 LGHDT and CDR2 YNNKEL come from the germline V gene (reference sequence). V lost 0 bases and J 13 bases, leaving 4 bases between the germline ends. This CDR3 region has 11 residues. This chain's CDR3 is CASSQDGPLHF. CDR3 DNA sequence: TGTGCCAGCAGCCAAGACGGGCCCCTCCACTTT.

This clonotype was seen only a few times. The V call is TRBV15, the J call TRBJ2-5, with unresolved D. Deletions cut 0 bases from V and 6 bases from J, with 11 bases between. The CDR3 contains 14 residues. Germline CDR1 LNHNV, CDR2 YYDKDF (reference sequence). The CDR3 is CATSRDLELKTQYF. CDR3 DNA: TGTGCCACCAGCAGAGATCTGGAACTAAAGACCCAGTACTTC.

This clonotype was observed at least ten times. This chain joins TRBV10-3 and TRBJ1-6; perhaps TRBD1 as D (6 bases). Trimming took 2 bases from V and 7 from J, leaving 9 bases between them. The CDR3 is made up of 14 amino acids. Germline V lookup: CDR1 ENHRY, CDR2 SYGVKD. The CDR3 reads CAISEGQSNSPLHF. CDR3 nucleotide sequence: TGTGCCATCAGTGAGGGACAGTCAAATTCACCCCTCCACTTT.

This clonotype has a handful of counts. The chain combines TRBV7-9 with TRBJ1-2; D call uncertain. Trimming took 5 bases from V and 2 from J, leaving 9 bases between them. CDR1 SEHNR and CDR2 FQNEAQ come from the germline V gene (reference sequence). The CDR3 is 13 amino acids. The DNA of the CDR3 is TGTGCCAGCAGCCCCGGGAACAACTATGGCTACACCTTC. Protein product: CASSPGNNYGYTF.

As for this clonotype: Mismatch with germline at one junction end may stem from a read error. The rearrangement uses TRBV7-7 and TRBJ2-5; D is ambiguous. The CDR3 covers 14 residues. The germline CDR1 and CDR2 sequences are SSHAT and FNYEAQ (reference sequence). The CDR3 region is CASSLSTFGETQYF. Here the CDR3 DNA reads TGTGCTAGCAGCTTATCCACCTTCGGGGAGACCCAGTACTTC.

This clonotype was seen only a few times. This chain joins TRBV10-3 and TRBJ2-7; 7 bases line up with TRBD2. The V and J ends lost 4 bases and 5 bases, in that order; junction bases with no gene match: 2. The CDR3 consists of 12 residues. Germline V gene data show CDR1 as ENHRY and CDR2 as SYGVKD. The CDR3 sequence: CAISGGRDEQYF. CDR3 DNA: TGTGCCATCAGTGGGGGGAGGGACGAGCAGTACTTC.

The chain uses TRBV15 and TRBJ2-1; 10 nucleotides match TRBD2. Germline V gene data show CDR1 as LNHNV and CDR2 as YYDKDF (reference sequence). V lost 3 bases, J lost 4 bases, and 3 bases stayed unmatched. CDR3 size: 15 residues. The CDR3, as DNA: TGTGCCACCAGCAGTAAGCGGGAGGGTTACAATGAGCAGTTCTTC. Its translation: CATSSKREGYNEQFF.

This clonotype turned up a few times. The chain carries TRBV7-2 and TRBJ2-2; unclear D gene. Trimming removed 2 bases from V and 5 bases from J, with 9 bases in between. The CDR3 runs to 14 residues. The germline CDR1 and CDR2 sequences are SGHTA and FQGNSA. The CDR3 coding sequence is TGTGCCAGCAGCTTATTTAGTGGAACCGGGGAGCTGTTTTTT. Its protein is CASSLFSGTGELFF.

The rearrangement links TRBV4-3 to TRBJ2-2; 7 nucleotides agree with TRBD2. The ends lost 0 bases at V and 1 base at J; junction bases unmatched: 2. The CDR3 is 16 amino acids. Germline lookup yields CDR1 LGHNA and CDR2 YSLEER. CDR3 sequence: CASSQEPSGNTGELFF. CDR3 coding DNA: TGCGCCAGCAGCCAAGAGCCTAGCGGGAACACCGGGGAGCTGTTTTTT.

This clonotype was seen ten or more times. The CDR3 is CASGRDSTYEQYF. The DNA for the CDR3 is TGTGCCAGCGGCCGGGACAGTACCTACGAGCAGTACTTC. The chain carries TRBV12-3 or TRBV12-4 and TRBJ2-7, with TRBD1 identical over 7 bases. The junction had 6 bases not matched to a gene; V was cut back by 8 bases and J by 2 bases. CDR3 size: 13 residues.

In this sample, this clonotype turned up a few times. V is TRBV19 and J is TRBJ1-1; TRBD1 matches at 7 bases. The trim removed 5 bases at V and 7 bases at J, leaving 7 bases unmatched. The CDR3 is 13 residues long. Per germline, CDR1 LNHDA and CDR2 SQIVND (reference sequence). CDR3 residues: CASSPGQQVEAFF. The CDR3 nucleotides read TGTGCCAGTAGTCCGGGACAGCAAGTTGAAGCTTTCTTT.

The chain links TRBV7-2 to TRBJ2-7, with 7 bases aligning to TRBD1. Germline assignment: CDR1 SGHTA and CDR2 FQGNSA. The V segment lost 0 bases and the J segment 0 bases; nucleotides outside the gene matches: 5. The CDR3 contains 16 residues. The CDR3 reads CASSLAGQRSSYEQYF. In DNA form, the CDR3 reads TGTGCCAGCAGCTTAGCGGGACAGCGAAGCTCCTACGAGCAGTACTTC.

In its sample, this clonotype was seen a few times. The CDR3 spells CSAYRTESTDTQYF. Written as DNA, the CDR3 is TGCAGTGCTTACCGGACAGAAAGCACAGATACGCAGTATTTT. This sequence joins TRBV20-1 and TRBJ2-3, with D possibly being TRBD1 (6 bases). The CDR3 consists of 14 residues. The germline V and J ends were trimmed by 5 bases and 0 bases, with 12 bases remaining between them. CDR1 is DFQATT, CDR2 SNEGSKA, per germline (reference sequence).